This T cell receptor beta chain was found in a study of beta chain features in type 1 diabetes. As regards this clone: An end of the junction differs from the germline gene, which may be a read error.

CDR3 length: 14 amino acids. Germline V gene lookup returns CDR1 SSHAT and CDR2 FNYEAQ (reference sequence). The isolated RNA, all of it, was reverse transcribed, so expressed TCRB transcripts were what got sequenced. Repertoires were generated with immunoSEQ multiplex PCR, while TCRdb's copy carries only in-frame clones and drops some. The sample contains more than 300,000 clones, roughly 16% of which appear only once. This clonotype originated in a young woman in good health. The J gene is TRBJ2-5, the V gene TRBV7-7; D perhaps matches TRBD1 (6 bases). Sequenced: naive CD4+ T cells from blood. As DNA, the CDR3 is TGTGCTAGCAGCTATCAGGGACAACAAGAGACCCAGTACTTC. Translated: CASSYQGQQETQYF.